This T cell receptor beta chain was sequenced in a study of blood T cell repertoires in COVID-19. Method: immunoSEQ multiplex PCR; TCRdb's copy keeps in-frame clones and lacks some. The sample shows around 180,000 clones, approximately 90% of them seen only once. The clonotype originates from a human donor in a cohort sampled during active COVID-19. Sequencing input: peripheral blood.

The DNA for the CDR3 is TGTGCCTGGAGTCTCCGGGGGACCAAAAACATTCAGTACTTC. Protein: CAWSLRGTKNIQYF. The V call is TRBV30, the J call TRBJ2-4, with D possibly TRBD2 on 6 matching bases. The CDR3 loop spans 14 amino acids. CDR1 and CDR2 (germline): GTSNPN, SVGIG (reference sequence). V dropped 2 bases and J dropped 2 bases, with 10 bases sitting between them.